Below are 21 T cell receptor beta chains sequenced from a single sample in a study of response to subunit inactivated influenza vaccine. From the RT-PCR reads, TCRdb called clonotypes with MiXCR, one entry per CDR3 protein. The repertoire has over 750,000 distinct CDR3 sequences, around 20% of them found once; the top ten carry roughly 10%. Sequencing used PBMCs from blood, obtained 4 to 6 days after vaccination. The receptors derive from a man aged 50 or older who received an inactivated influenza vaccine.

In its sample, this clonotype ranks as medium-sized. The chain carries TRBV7-9 and TRBJ2-1, with 7 bases aligning to TRBD1. CDR3 length equals 15 residues. Germline V gene data show CDR1 as SEHNR and CDR2 as FQNEAQ (reference sequence). After removal of 6 bases from V and 2 bases from J, the junction contained 7 bases not matched to a gene. CDR3 in amino acids: CASSLGQGAYNEQFF. The CDR3 DNA follows: TGTGCCAGCAGTTTGGGGCAGGGGGCCTACAATGAGCAGTTCTTC.

The table lists this clonotype with a few counts. V is TRBV20-1 and J is TRBJ2-7, with 11 bases that match TRBD1. Germline V gene sequence: CDR1 DFQATT, CDR2 SNEGSKA (reference sequence). Losses at the gene ends were 6 bases for V and 3 bases for J; bases not matched to a gene: 7. The CDR3 consists of 14 residues. CDR3 amino acids: CSALRTGGDYEQYF. CDR3 DNA: TGCAGTGCCCTACGGACAGGGGGCGACTACGAGCAGTACTTC.

This clonotype turned up a few times. The chain combines TRBV12-3 or TRBV12-4 with TRBJ1-5, with D perhaps TRBD1 (5 bases). The CDR3 is made up of 16 amino acids. Trimming pared 4 bases from V and 6 bases from J, leaving 19 bases between. The CDR3 protein is CASSSAARGWVQPQHF. The CDR3 DNA follows: TGTGCCAGCAGTTCCGCCGCGCGGGGGTGGGTTCAGCCCCAGCATTTT.

This clonotype has only a few counts. V gene TRBV12-3 or TRBV12-4 combines with J gene TRBJ2-2; the match to TRBD1 covers 7 bases. V lost 5 bases to trimming and J lost 4 bases; unmatched junction nucleotides: 7. The CDR3 has 15 residues. CDR3 sequence reads: CASSHRTGATGELFF. Here the CDR3 DNA reads TGTGCCAGCAGTCATCGTACAGGGGCCACCGGGGAGCTGTTTTTT.

This chain joins TRBV20-1 and TRBJ2-1; D remains unclear. This CDR3 spans 15 amino acids. Trimming pared 4 bases from V and 0 bases from J, leaving 13 bases between. The V gene's germline CDR1 is DFQATT and CDR2 SNEGSKA (reference sequence). The CDR3 reads CSATRPSNSYNEQFF. CDR3 nucleotide sequence: TGCAGTGCTACCCGGCCCTCCAACTCCTACAATGAGCAGTTCTTC.

Many counts were recorded for this clonotype. The chain uses TRBV20-1 and TRBJ2-7, with 7 positions matching TRBD2. With 6 bases clipped from V and 0 bases from J, the junction kept 2 bases outside the gene matches. CDR1 and CDR2 (germline): DFQATT, SNEGSKA (reference sequence). The CDR3 is made up of 12 amino acids. CDR3 sequence: CSATSFSYEQYF. The CDR3 DNA reads as TGCAGTGCGACTAGCTTCTCCTACGAGCAGTACTTC.

The V gene is TRBV29-1, the J gene TRBJ2-7; D may be TRBD1 (5 bases). V was shortened by 4 bases and J by 2 bases, with 12 bases between the two germline ends. Per the germline V gene, CDR1 is SQVTM and CDR2 is ANQGSEA. This CDR3 spans 13 amino acids. CDR3 coding DNA: TGCAGCGTTGTAGGCAGGGTGACCTACGAGCAGTACTTC. Protein sequence: CSVVGRVTYEQYF.

This clonotype was picked up a small number of times. The rearrangement uses TRBV3-1 and TRBJ1-1; tentative D call: TRBD1 (5 bases). CDR3 length equals 15 residues. V was pared by 4 bases and J by 3 bases, with 15 bases between. Germline CDR1 is LGHDT and CDR2 is YNNKEL (reference sequence). The CDR3 reads CASSPPNGGDTEAFF. CDR3 nucleotide sequence: TGTGCCAGCAGCCCACCAAATGGAGGGGACACTGAAGCTTTCTTT.

This clonotype turned up a few times. The V call is TRBV5-1, the J call TRBJ2-3, with D maybe TRBD1 (6 bases). The CDR3 spans 15 residues. V lost 3 bases and J lost 2, with 13 bases in between. The germline V gene encodes CDR1 SGHRS and CDR2 YFSETQ. The CDR3 DNA follows: TGCGCCAGCAGCTGGGACACGGACCACACAGATACGCAGTATTTT. Protein product: CASSWDTDHTDTQYF.

This clonotype was counted only a few times. The V call is TRBV20-1, the J call TRBJ2-1; no definite D call. Germline-derived CDR1 and CDR2 are DFQATT and SNEGSKA (reference sequence). The CDR3 covers 13 residues. Trimming left V 1 base short and J 5 bases short, with 9 bases between. CDR3 coding DNA: TGCAGTGCTAGAGGACTCCTCGACAATGAGCAGTTCTTC. This translates into CSARGLLDNEQFF.

The V gene is TRBV29-1, the J gene TRBJ2-3; no clear D gene. Germline assignment: CDR1 SQVTM and CDR2 ANQGSEA. The CDR3 is 14 amino acids. V lost 4 bases and J 0 bases, leaving 11 bases between the germline ends. The chain's CDR3 is CSVGVYSSTDTQYF. The CDR3 DNA follows: TGCAGCGTTGGAGTGTATTCTAGCACAGATACGCAGTATTTT.

This chain connects TRBV15 to TRBJ2-5; 11 bases line up with TRBD1. This CDR3 region has 16 residues. Trimming removed 2 bases from V and 5 bases from J; junction bases left unmatched: 7. Per the germline V gene, CDR1 is LNHNV and CDR2 is YYDKDF (reference sequence). CDR3 amino acids: CATSRLRTGGGETQYF. CDR3 in DNA: TGTGCCACCAGCAGACTACGGACAGGGGGCGGGGAGACCCAGTACTTC. Full variable domain (outside the CDR3, taken from reference TRBV15 and TRBJ2-5): DAMVIQNPRYQVTQFGKPVTLSCSQTLNHNVMYWYQQKSSQAPKLLFHYYDKDFNNEADTPDNFQSRRPNTSFCFLDIRSPGLGDTAMYLCATSRLRTGGGETQYFGPGTRLLVL.

The sample holds a few counts of this clonotype. This chain connects TRBV20-1 to TRBJ2-1, with 10 bases fitting TRBD2. The trim removed 4 bases at V and 7 bases at J, leaving 10 bases unmatched. Per the germline V gene, CDR1 is DFQATT and CDR2 is SNEGSKA (reference sequence). CDR3 length: 15 amino acids. In DNA form, the CDR3 reads TGCAGTGCTACCCCCCCGGGACTAGCGAGGAATGAGCAGTTCTTC. Translation: CSATPPGLARNEQFF.

A few counts support this clonotype. The chain recombines TRBV10-2 with TRBJ2-2, with D perhaps matching TRBD1 (5 bases). CDR3 size: 13 residues. Trimming removed 7 bases from V and 8 bases from J, with 14 bases in between. CDR1 and CDR2 from the germline V gene are WSHSY and SAAADI. This CDR3 is CASTPKGFGELFF. The CDR3 coding sequence is TGCGCCAGCACCCCTAAGGGGTTTGGGGAGCTGTTTTTT.

The chain joins TRBV6-5 to TRBJ2-3, with 8 bases aligning to TRBD1. CDR3 size: 17 residues. V lost 0 bases, J lost 5 bases, and 10 bases stayed unmatched. Germline values: CDR1 MNHEY, CDR2 SVGAGI. The CDR3 is CASSYSWQGAPKDTQYF. As DNA, the CDR3 is TGTGCCAGCAGTTACTCGTGGCAGGGGGCGCCGAAAGATACGCAGTATTTT.

The chain combines TRBV7-2 with TRBJ2-1; unclear D gene. The CDR3 extends over 17 amino acids. V was shortened by 5 bases and J by 4 bases, with 21 bases between the two germline ends. Germline CDR1 SGHTA, CDR2 FQGNSA. CDR3 sequence reads: CASSRQSQVNQYNEQFF. DNA of the CDR3: TGTGCCAGCAGCCGCCAGTCCCAGGTGAATCAGTACAATGAGCAGTTCTTC.

The J gene is TRBJ2-5, the V gene TRBV4-2; either TRBD1 or TRBD2 may fit D (6 bases each). The CDR3 loop spans 15 amino acids. Between the trimmed V and J ends, which lost 4 bases and 2 bases, there was a span of 14 bases. Germline loops: CDR1 LGHNA, CDR2 YNFKEQ. The CDR3 sequence: CASSPFAGQQETQYF. The CDR3 bases are TGTGCCAGCAGCCCCTTCGCGGGACAACAAGAGACCCAGTACTTC.

V usage is TRBV20-1 and J usage is TRBJ2-1; 12 bases agree with TRBD2. CDR3 length equals 14 residues. V dropped 5 bases and J dropped 2; count of bases not matched to a gene: 1. In germline, CDR1 is DFQATT, CDR2 SNEGSKA (reference sequence). CDR3 sequence (DNA): TGCAGTGCTCTAGCGGGAGGGCCCTACAATGAGCAGTTCTTC. Amino acids: CSALAGGPYNEQFF.

This clonotype was detected only a few times. In DNA, the CDR3 is TGTGCCAGCAGTTTAGATTTGCCGGTACGAAACACTGAAGCTTTCTTT. This sequence encodes CASSLDLPVRNTEAFF. The J gene is TRBJ1-1, the V gene TRBV12-3 or TRBV12-4, with D hard to call. The germline V and J ends were trimmed by 1 base and 2 bases, with 14 bases remaining between them. The CDR3 sequence is 16 residues long.

The rearrangement uses TRBV5-4 and TRBJ2-2, with D tentatively TRBD1 (6 bases). The V and J ends lost 4 bases and 4 bases respectively, with 11 bases between them. The CDR3 runs 14 residues. Germline CDR1 SGHNT, CDR2 YYREEE (reference sequence). The CDR3 here is CASSVGQRTGELFF. The CDR3 nucleotides are TGTGCCAGCAGCGTAGGACAGCGCACCGGGGAGCTGTTTTTT. Full variable domain (remainder filled in from reference TRBV5-4 and TRBJ2-2): ETGVTQSPTHLIKTRGQQVTLRCSSQSGHNTVSWYQQALGQGPQFIFQYYREEENGRGNFPPRFSGLQFPNYSSELNVNALELDDSALYLCASSVGQRTGELFFGEGSRLTVL.

This chain connects TRBV5-5 to TRBJ2-7, with TRBD1 matching 7 bases. The CDR3 consists of 14 residues. The germline CDR1 and CDR2 sequences are SGHKS and YYEKEE (reference sequence). With 4 bases clipped from V and 2 bases from J, the junction kept 6 bases outside the gene matches. The CDR3: CASSKQGPPYEQYF. In nucleotides, the CDR3 is TGTGCCAGCAGCAAACAGGGGCCTCCCTACGAGCAGTACTTC.